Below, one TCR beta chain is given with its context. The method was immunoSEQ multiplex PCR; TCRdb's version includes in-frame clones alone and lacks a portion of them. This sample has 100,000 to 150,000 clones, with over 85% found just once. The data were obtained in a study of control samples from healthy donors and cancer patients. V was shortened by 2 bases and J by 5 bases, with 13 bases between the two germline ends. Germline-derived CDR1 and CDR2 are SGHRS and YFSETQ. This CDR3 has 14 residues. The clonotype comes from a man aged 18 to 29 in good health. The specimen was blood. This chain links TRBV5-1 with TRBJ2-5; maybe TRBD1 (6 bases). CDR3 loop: CASSFGAGEETQYF. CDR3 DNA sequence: TGCGCCAGCAGCTTCGGGGCAGGGGAGGAGACCCAGTACTTC.